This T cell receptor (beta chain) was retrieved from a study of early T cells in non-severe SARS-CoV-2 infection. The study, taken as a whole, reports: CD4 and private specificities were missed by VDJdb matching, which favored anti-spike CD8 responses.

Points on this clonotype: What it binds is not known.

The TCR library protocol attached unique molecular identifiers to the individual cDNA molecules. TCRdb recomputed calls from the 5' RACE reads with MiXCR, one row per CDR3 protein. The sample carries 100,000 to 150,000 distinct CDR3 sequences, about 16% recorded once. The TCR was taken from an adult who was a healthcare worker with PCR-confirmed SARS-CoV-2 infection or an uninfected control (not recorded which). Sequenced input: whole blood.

The CDR3: CASSLDGGNYGYTF. CDR3 sequence (DNA): TGTGCCAGCAGCTTAGATGGGGGTAACTATGGCTACACCTTC. The J gene is TRBJ1-2, the V gene TRBV7-6; a possible D gene is TRBD1 (5 bases). The CDR3 totals 14 residues. From germline, CDR1 is SGHVS and CDR2 FNYEAQ. V lost 1 base, J lost 1 base, and 7 bases lay in between.